The rows below give T cell receptor beta chains drawn from one sample of a study of blood T cell repertoires in COVID-19. TCRdb's copy holds only in-frame clones and misses some; the assay was immunoSEQ multiplex PCR. The sample records hundreds of thousands of clones, about 89% being singletons. Sequenced input: peripheral blood. All receptors derive from a man in his forties or fifties with acute or convalescent COVID-19. Each CDR3 is given with its conserved first and last residue. A D gene is named only where the DNA matches it firmly. Not every row has a clone size; where given, it reads once, few, many or a size class.

NA	TRBV6-6	NA	TRBJ1-1	CASSGGGTEAFF	TGTGCCAGCAGTGGAGGAGGCACTGAAGCTTTCTTT
NA	TRBV12-5	once	TRBJ1-2	CASGSGTGVYGYTF	TGTGCTAGTGGGTCCGGGACTGGCGTCTATGGCTACACCTTC
NA	TRBV11-2	NA	TRBJ1-1	CASRPLGQPEAFF	TGTGCCAGCAGGCCACTGGGCCAGCCTGAAGCTTTCTTT
NA	TRBV2	NA	TRBJ1-3	CASSETGSSGNTIYF	TGTGCCAGCAGTGAAACGGGTTCCTCTGGAAACACCATATATTTT
TRBD1	TRBV30	NA	TRBJ1-1	CAWDRDRTFF	TGTGCCTGGGACAGGGACAGGACTTTCTTT
NA	TRBV6-6	NA	TRBJ2-2	CASRLQGPGELFF	TGTGCCAGCAGATTACAGGGCCCCGGGGAGCTGTTTTTT
NA	TRBV6-1	NA	TRBJ2-7	CASSEEHGYEQYF	TGTGCCAGCAGTGAAGAGCACGGCTACGAGCAGTACTTC
NA	TRBV29-1	NA	TRBJ1-2	CSVSGDYGYTF	TGCAGCGTTAGCGGGGACTATGGCTACACCTTC
NA	TRBV7-6	NA	TRBJ2-2	CASSSLRGTGELFF	TGTGCCAGCAGCTCCCTGAGGGGGACCGGGGAGCTGTTTTTT
NA	TRBV30	NA	TRBJ1-2	CAWTILFREEDYGYTF	TGTGCCTGGACCATCCTTTTCAGGGAGGAGGACTATGGCTACACCTTC
NA	TRBV3-1/TRBV3-2	NA	TRBJ1-1	CASSQFLDNPEAFF	TGTGCCAGCAGCCAATTCTTGGACAACCCCGAAGCTTTCTTT
NA	TRBV27	NA	TRBJ1-2	CASSLTLGGDHYGYTF	TGTGCCAGCAGTTTAACCCTCGGAGGGGATCACTATGGCTACACCTTC
TRBD2	TRBV5-1	once	TRBJ2-1	CASSLEGAGTPGEQFF	TGCGCCAGCAGCTTGGAAGGAGCGGGGACCCCCGGAGAGCAGTTCTTC
NA	TRBV4-2	NA	TRBJ2-2	CASRERQDTGELFF	TGTGCCAGCAGGGAAAGACAGGACACCGGGGAGCTGTTTTTT
TRBD1	TRBV10-3	NA	TRBJ1-1	CAISLTGGSGTDTEAFF	TGTGCCATCAGTCTGACAGGGGGAAGTGGTACGGACACTGAAGCTTTCTTT
TRBD1	TRBV24-1	NA	TRBJ2-1	CATSDLGTENEQFF	TGTGCCACCAGTGATTTGGGGACAGAGAATGAGCAGTTCTTC
NA	TRBV3-1/TRBV3-2	few	TRBJ1-4	CASSQVGTGAFGKLFF	TGTGCCAGCAGCCAAGTTGGTACAGGTGCTTTTGGAAAACTGTTTTTT
NA	TRBV5-5	NA	TRBJ2-3	CASSLDRGTDTQYF	TGTGCCAGCAGCTTGGATAGGGGGACAGATACGCAGTATTTT
NA	TRBV2	NA	TRBJ1-2	CASSGGNNYGYTF	TGTGCCAGCAGTGGCGGGAATAACTATGGCTACACCTTC
NA	TRBV16	NA	TRBJ2-1	CASSPRSPSEQFF	TGTGCCAGCAGCCCCCGCTCCCCCAGTGAGCAGTTCTTC
TRBD1	TRBV5-8	NA	TRBJ2-7	CASSLYPGGQYEQYF	TGTGCCAGCAGCTTGTATCCAGGGGGCCAGTACGAGCAGTACTTC
TRBD2	TRBV12-5	NA	TRBJ2-1	CASGHERGANNEQFF	TGTGCTAGTGGTCACGAGCGGGGGGCCAACAATGAGCAGTTCTTC
TRBD2	TRBV13	NA	TRBJ2-3	CASTRGDTDTQYF	TGTGCCAGCACCCGGGGGGATACAGATACGCAGTATTTT
TRBD1	TRBV2	once	TRBJ1-1	CASRGQGVKGGTEAFF	TGTGCCAGCCGGGGACAGGGGGTGAAGGGAGGCACTGAAGCTTTCTTT
TRBD1	TRBV7-7	once	TRBJ1-6	CAIQGGNYNSPLHF	TGTGCAATACAAGGGGGCAACTATAATTCACCCCTCCACTTT
NA	TRBV11-1	NA	TRBJ2-6	CASSSRPLGANVLTF	TGTGCCAGCAGCTCGCGTCCCCTCGGGGCCAACGTCCTGACTTTC
NA	TRBV24-1	NA	TRBJ2-3	CATSDPLRREDTQYF	TGTGCCACCAGTGATCCACTACGCAGGGAAGATACGCAGTATTTT
TRBD1	TRBV24-1	NA	TRBJ2-7	CATSDPGQGATSEQYF	TGTGCCACCAGTGATCCAGGACAGGGGGCTACATCGGAGCAGTACTTC
NA	TRBV6-1	NA	TRBJ1-2	CASSEGSYNYGYTF	TGTGCCAGCAGTGAGGGCAGTTATAACTATGGCTACACCTTC
TRBD1	TRBV2	NA	TRBJ1-1	CASRYRGMNTEAFF	TGTGCCAGCAGGTACAGGGGGATGAACACTGAAGCTTTCTTT
NA	TRBV6-5	NA	TRBJ2-7	CATLGALFHEQYF	TGTGCCACTCTAGGGGCCCTCTTCCACGAGCAGTACTTC
NA	TRBV24-1	NA	TRBJ2-7	CATSDFWAISYEQYF	TGTGCCACCAGTGATTTTTGGGCGATCTCCTACGAGCAGTACTTC
NA	TRBV5-4	NA	TRBJ1-1	CASSLGGRTVMNTEAFF	TGTGCCAGCAGCCTTGGGGGCCGGACAGTTATGAACACTGAAGCTTTCTTT
NA	TRBV12-5	NA	TRBJ2-6	CASGLGQAGANVLTF	TGTGCTAGTGGTTTGGGGCAGGCTGGGGCCAACGTCCTGACTTTC
TRBD1	TRBV6-4	NA	TRBJ2-3	CASSSRGLGDTQYF	TGTGCCAGCAGTTCTAGGGGGCTGGGAGATACGCAGTATTTT
TRBD2	TRBV2	few	TRBJ2-2	CASSAGLAITGELFF	TGTGCCAGCAGCGCGGGACTAGCGATCACCGGGGAGCTGTTTTTT
NA	TRBV24-1	NA	TRBJ2-1	CATSAIGGVEDEQFF	TGTGCCACCAGTGCCATCGGAGGGGTAGAAGATGAGCAGTTCTTC
NA	TRBV5-5	NA	TRBJ2-7	CASRSRLTSYEQYF	TGTGCCAGCAGGTCACGACTGACGTCCTACGAGCAGTACTTC
NA	TRBV12-5	few	TRBJ2-7	CASGLVGRTYEQYF	TGTGCTAGTGGTTTGGTGGGCAGGACCTACGAGCAGTACTTC
TRBD1	TRBV19	NA	TRBJ1-4	CASSAGQGRDEKLFF	TGTGCCAGTAGTGCCGGACAGGGAAGGGATGAAAAACTGTTTTTT
NA	TRBV12-3/TRBV12-4	NA	TRBJ1-2	CASSGREDYGYTF	TGTGCCAGCAGTGGGCGGGAAGATTATGGCTACACCTTC
TRBD1	TRBV4-2	NA	TRBJ2-7	CASSPYGTGGIYEQYF	TGTGCCAGCAGCCCTTACGGGACAGGGGGCATTTACGAGCAGTACTTC
NA	TRBV12-3/TRBV12-4	NA	TRBJ2-7	CASSQGRTYEQYF	TGTGCCAGCAGTCAGGGAAGGACCTACGAGCAGTACTTC
NA	TRBV21-1	NA	TRBJ1-6	CASSIGQGSTYNSPLHF	TGTGCCAGCAGCATCGGACAGGGGAGTACCTATAATTCACCCCTCCACTTT
NA	TRBV12-3/TRBV12-4	NA	TRBJ1-2	CASSFNRNYGYTF	TGTGCCAGCAGTTTTAACAGAAACTATGGCTACACCTTC
TRBD1	TRBV15	NA	TRBJ1-1	CATHPGDRDLHTEAFF	TGTGCCACCCACCCCGGGGACAGGGATCTTCACACTGAAGCTTTCTTT
TRBD2	TRBV7-6	once	TRBJ2-7	CASSLAQPGGGEQYF	TGTGCCAGCAGCTTAGCGCAGCCGGGGGGTGGCGAGCAGTACTTC
NA	TRBV5-1	NA	TRBJ2-7	CASSLQGPDEQYF	TGCGCCAGCAGCTTACAGGGTCCAGACGAGCAGTACTTC
NA	TRBV27	NA	TRBJ1-1	CASSPYRGGTEAFF	TGTGCCAGCAGTCCCTACCGGGGGGGCACTGAAGCTTTCTTT
NA	TRBV12-3/TRBV12-4	few	TRBJ1-6	CASRETDNSPLHF	TGTGCCAGCAGGGAGACAGATAATTCACCCCTCCACTTT
NA	TRBV6-2/TRBV6-3	NA	TRBJ2-5	CASSYPGVETQYF	TGTGCCAGCAGTTACCCAGGGGTGGAGACCCAGTACTTC
TRBD1	TRBV5-4	NA	TRBJ1-3	CASSPGTGVSGNTIYF	TGTGCCAGCAGCCCCGGGACAGGCGTCTCTGGAAACACCATATATTTT
NA	TRBV5-1	once	TRBJ1-1	CASSPRDTTEAFF	TGCGCCAGCAGCCCCCGGGACACTACTGAAGCTTTCTTT
NA	TRBV12-3/TRBV12-4	NA	TRBJ2-5	CASSLSVSQTQYF	TGTGCCAGCAGTTTGAGTGTGTCGCAGACCCAGTACTTC
TRBD2	TRBV24-1	once	TRBJ2-3	CATSDFGGDYTDTQYF	TGTGCCACCAGTGATTTTGGCGGGGACTACACAGATACGCAGTATTTT
NA	TRBV28	NA	TRBJ2-7	CASSFNFGRPTYEQYF	TGTGCCAGCAGTTTTAATTTTGGCAGGCCCACCTACGAGCAGTACTTC
NA	TRBV7-9	once	TRBJ2-3	CASSSHHPTDTQYF	TGTGCCAGCAGCTCACACCACCCCACAGATACGCAGTATTTT
TRBD2	TRBV24-1	NA	TRBJ2-7	CATSDHYNLTSRPYEQYF	TGTGCCACCAGTGATCATTACAATTTGACTAGCAGGCCCTACGAGCAGTACTTC